This T cell receptor (beta chain) was profiled in a study of cytomegalovirus exposure and HLA in healthy donors. Study details: Out of fewer than 400 genotyped donors, about 81% belonged to the Caucasian-associated ancestry cluster. Notes on the study in general: Accurate prediction of HLA-A and HLA-B alleles (for most subjects) was reportedly achieved from TCR beta sequences. CMV serostatus was the sole immune exposure data available.

Researchers ran the PCR with 60 Vbeta and 13 Jbeta primers. The method was immunoSEQ multiplex PCR; TCRdb's version includes in-frame clones alone and lacks a portion of them. The sample holds roughly 110,000 clones, 81% seen once. CDR1 and CDR2 from the germline V gene are LNHDA and SQIVND (reference sequence). This CDR3 is built from 14 residues. With V trimmed by 6 bases and J by 1 base, 2 bases remained unmatched. In the case of this clone: The antigen is not known.

This chain uses TRBV19 with TRBJ2-5; 10 nucleotides align to TRBD2. The sample comprised PBMCs. The clonotype comes from a man younger than 45 in good health and CMV-seronegative. The CDR3 DNA reads TGTGCCAGTAGAACTAGCGGGACCCAAGAGACCCAGTACTTC. It yields the protein CASRTSGTQETQYF. The whole variable domain, remainder taken from reference TRBV19 and TRBJ2-5, is DGGITQSPKYLFRKEGQNVTLSCEQNLNHDAMYWYRQDPGQGLRLIYYSQIVNDFQKGDIAEGYSVSREKKESFPLTVTSAQKNPTAFYLCASRTSGTQETQYFGPGTRLLVL.